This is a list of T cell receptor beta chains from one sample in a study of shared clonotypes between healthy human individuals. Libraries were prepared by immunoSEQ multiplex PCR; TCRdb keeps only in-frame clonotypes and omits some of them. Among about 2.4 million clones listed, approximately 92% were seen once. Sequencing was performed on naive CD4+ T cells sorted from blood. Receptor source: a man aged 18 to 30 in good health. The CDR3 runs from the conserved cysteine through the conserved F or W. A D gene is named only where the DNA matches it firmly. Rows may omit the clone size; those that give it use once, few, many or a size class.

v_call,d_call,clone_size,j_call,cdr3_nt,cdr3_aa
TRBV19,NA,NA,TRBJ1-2,TGTGCCAGTAGTATTCTGGGACCCTATGGCTACACCTTC,CASSILGPYGYTF
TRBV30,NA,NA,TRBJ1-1,TGTGCCTGGAGTGTGACGGACTGGACTGAAGCTTTCTTT,CAWSVTDWTEAFF
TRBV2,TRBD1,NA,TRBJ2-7,TGTGCCAGCAGTCCGGGACAGGGGACCTACGAGCAGTACTTC,CASSPGQGTYEQYF
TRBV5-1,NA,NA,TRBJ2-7,TGCGCCAGCAGCTTAGGTGCAGCGGGCCTGCTCTACGAGCAGTACTTC,CASSLGAAGLLYEQYF
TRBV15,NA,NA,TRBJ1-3,TGTGCCACCAGCAATGGGTACACCATATATTTT,CATSNGYTIYF
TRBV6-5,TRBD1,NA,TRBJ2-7,TGTGCCAGCAGCTTGGAGACAGGGTATACTGGCGAGCAGTACTTC,CASSLETGYTGEQYF
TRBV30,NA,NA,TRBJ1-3,TGTGCCTGGACCTCCCCGGGGCCCGGAAACACCATATATTTT,CAWTSPGPGNTIYF
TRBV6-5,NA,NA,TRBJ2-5,TGTGCCAGCAGTTACTCGGGCTTCCAATTCCAAGAGACCCAGTACTTC,CASSYSGFQFQETQYF
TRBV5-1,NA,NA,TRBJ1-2,TGCGCCAGCAGCTTGGACAGGGTCGGCTACACCTTC,CASSLDRVGYTF
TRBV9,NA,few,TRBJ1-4,TGTGCCAGCAGCGATTCGGACAGACTTAATGAAAAACTGTTTTTT,CASSDSDRLNEKLFF
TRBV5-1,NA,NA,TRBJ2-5,TGCGCCAGCAGCCCCCCTATGCAAGAGACCCAGTACTTC,CASSPPMQETQYF
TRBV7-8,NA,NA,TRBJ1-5,TGTGCCAGCAGCTTAGCCCTCCAGAGCAATCAGCCCCAGCATTTT,CASSLALQSNQPQHF
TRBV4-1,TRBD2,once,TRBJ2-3,TGCGCCAGCAGCCAGATGGTCCGACTAGCGGGTCCAGCGAATACGCAGTATTTT,CASSQMVRLAGPANTQYF
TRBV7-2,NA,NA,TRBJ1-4,TGTGCCAGCAGCTTAGCCCATGAAAAACTGTTTTTT,CASSLAHEKLFF
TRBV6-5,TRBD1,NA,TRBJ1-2,TGTGCCAGCAAGGGGGCCGGGGAAAACGGCTACACCTTC,CASKGAGENGYTF
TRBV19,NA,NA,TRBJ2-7,TGTGCCAGTAGTATAGAACTAGGGACGTTCACCTACGAGCAGTACTTC,CASSIELGTFTYEQYF
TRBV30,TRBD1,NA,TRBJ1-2,TGTGCCTGGAGTGGGGACAGGGGAGCCTATGGCTACACCTTC,CAWSGDRGAYGYTF
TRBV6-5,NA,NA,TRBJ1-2,TGTGCCAGCATCGGGAACTATGGCTACACCTTC,CASIGNYGYTF
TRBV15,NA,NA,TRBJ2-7,TGTGCCACCAGCAGAGATGGGGGCGGCGAGCAGTACTTC,CATSRDGGGEQYF
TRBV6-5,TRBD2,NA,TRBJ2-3,TGTGCCAGCAACCCCAGCGCGGGGGGAAATACGCAGTATTTT,CASNPSAGGNTQYF
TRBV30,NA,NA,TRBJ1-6,TGTGCCTGGAGTTATACCAGTCCAGGGTCTAATTCACCCCTCCACTTT,CAWSYTSPGSNSPLHF
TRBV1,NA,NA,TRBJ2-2,TGCACCAGCAGTCGGCCAGAAAGCACCGGGGAGCTGTTTTTT,CTSSRPESTGELFF
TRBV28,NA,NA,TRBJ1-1,NA,CASSFRGRGTEAFF
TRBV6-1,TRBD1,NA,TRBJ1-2,TGTGCCAGCAGTCCAGACAGGGGGTCTAACTATGGCTACACCTTC,CASSPDRGSNYGYTF
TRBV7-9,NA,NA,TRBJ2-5,TGTGCCAGCAGTCAGGCTAACAGGGTCCGGGAGACCCAGTACTTC,CASSQANRVRETQYF
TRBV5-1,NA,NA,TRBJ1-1,TGCGCCAGCAGCGCGGGCCTTGAAGCTTTCTTT,CASSAGLEAFF
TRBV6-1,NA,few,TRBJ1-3,TGTGCCAGCTGCCAGGACTTAAGCTCTGGAAACACCATATATTTT,CASCQDLSSGNTIYF
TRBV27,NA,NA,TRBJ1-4,TGTGCCAGCAGTCCCCGTCCCTATGAAAAACTGTTTTTT,CASSPRPYEKLFF
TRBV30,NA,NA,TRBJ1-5,TGTGCCTGGAGTCCAAGCGAGTTTCAGCCCCAGCATTTT,CAWSPSEFQPQHF
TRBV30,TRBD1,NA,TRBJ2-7,TGTGCCTGGACGACAGGGAGCTCCTACGAGCAGTACTTC,CAWTTGSSYEQYF
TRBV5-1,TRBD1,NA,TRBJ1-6,TGCGCCAGCAGCTTGGGGGACAGGGGATATAATTCACCCCTCCACTTT,CASSLGDRGYNSPLHF
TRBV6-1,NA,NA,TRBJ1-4,TGTGCCAGCGGCCGCGACAGCTATAATGAAAAACTGTTTTTT,CASGRDSYNEKLFF
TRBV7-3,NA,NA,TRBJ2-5,TGTGCCAGCAGCTTAAGTAGCGGACACCAAGAGACCCAGTACTTC,CASSLSSGHQETQYF
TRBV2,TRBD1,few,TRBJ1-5,TGTGCCAGCGGGGGGACAGGCGGCCTTCAGCCCCAGCATTTT,CASGGTGGLQPQHF
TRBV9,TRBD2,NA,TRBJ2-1,TGTGCCAGCAGCGCCTCCCCGGGGACTAGCGGGGGAGGGGCCTACAATGAGCAGTTCTTC,CASSASPGTSGGGAYNEQFF
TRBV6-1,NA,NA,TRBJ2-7,TGTGCCAGCAGTGAAGCCCCAGGGTTCTACGAGCAGTACTTC,CASSEAPGFYEQYF
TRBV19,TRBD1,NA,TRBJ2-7,TGTGCCAGTAGAACCCTCGGGACAGGGGAGCAGTACTTC,CASRTLGTGEQYF
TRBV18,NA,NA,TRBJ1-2,TGTGCCAGCTCACCGGACGGGGAGTACGCTAACTATGGCTACACCTTC,CASSPDGEYANYGYTF
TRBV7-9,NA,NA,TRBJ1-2,TGTGCCAGCAGCTTAGGGGGTGGCTACACCTTC,CASSLGGGYTF
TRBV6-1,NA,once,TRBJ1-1,TGTGCCAGCAGTGTTGGGGGGGGCACTGAAGCTTTCTTT,CASSVGGGTEAFF